These T cell receptor beta chains were read from a single sample in a study of blood T cell repertoires in COVID-19. Method: immunoSEQ multiplex PCR; TCRdb's copy keeps in-frame clones and lacks some. The repertoire holds around 100,000 clones, with 85% as singletons. The specimen was peripheral blood. The receptors were gathered from a human donor in a cohort sampled during active COVID-19. Each CDR3 is given with its conserved first and last residue.

j_gene	v_gene	CDR3aa
TRBJ2-2	TRBV10-3	CAISQGQGNTGELFF
TRBJ2-7	TRBV5-1	CASSELVGSYEQYF
TRBJ1-1	TRBV2	CASSGTSGTEAFF
TRBJ2-3	TRBV30	CAFYREGTDTQYF
TRBJ2-1	TRBV7-2	CASSLRVSGGAKTNEQFF
TRBJ2-1	TRBV2	CASSDGLAGGHSYNEQFF
TRBJ1-3	TRBV7-6	CASSAGQGPGNTIYF
TRBJ1-6	TRBV7-3	CASSVTGDSPLHF
TRBJ1-2	TRBV6-6	CASSSRDTAYGYTF
TRBJ2-7	TRBV10-3	CATIDRTSSYEQYF
TRBJ2-7	TRBV19	CASSIQSDSYEQYF
TRBJ2-7	TRBV6-5	CASSYKRVRGEQYF
TRBJ2-5	TRBV2	CASSARLAGEETQYF
TRBJ2-5	TRBV19	CASSIGRLVSEETQYF
TRBJ2-7	TRBV7-6	CASSLGPGQSGYEQYF
TRBJ2-2	TRBV11-3	CASSPSRGANTGELFF
TRBJ1-2	TRBV9	CASSVAGLNYGYTF
TRBJ2-1	TRBV27	CASRGTSGGIPYNEQFF
TRBJ2-3	TRBV11-3	CASSLGGAADTQYF
TRBJ1-2	TRBV28	CAHRDSANYGYTF
TRBJ2-1	TRBV29-1	CSAASDYNEQFF
TRBJ1-1	TRBV29-1	CSVGGVTAEAFF
TRBJ1-2	TRBV10-3	CAISESSGTGDGYTF
TRBJ2-4	TRBV14	CASSQSGTLNIQYF
TRBJ1-5	TRBV6-5	CATATGSNQPQHF
TRBJ2-5	TRBV5-1	CASSFTGGETQYF
TRBJ1-1	TRBV6-5	CASSRTGGPNTEAFF
TRBJ2-7	TRBV19	CASSIRAGGREQYF
TRBJ1-1	TRBV6-2/TRBV6-3	CASSYSGQGLTEAFF
TRBJ2-7	TRBV30	CAWSALGGRTTYEQYF
TRBJ2-7	TRBV11-2	CASSFRQGFGYEQYF
TRBJ2-3	TRBV5-5	CASSFFLATDTQYF
TRBJ1-1	TRBV3-1/TRBV3-2	CASSPRDRVNTEAFF
TRBJ2-7	TRBV5-1	CASSTGQVPGSYEQYF
TRBJ1-2	TRBV6-2/TRBV6-3	CASSQDSYYGYTF
TRBJ2-7	TRBV5-1	CASRQTSGGVGEQYF
TRBJ2-7	TRBV6-1	CASSGPKKDRGRLYEQYF
TRBJ2-7	TRBV10-3	CAISEVQGPSYEQYF
TRBJ2-3	TRBV18	CASSTRDRDTDTQYF
TRBJ1-1	TRBV11-2	CASSPRTASEAFF
TRBJ1-5	TRBV6-2/TRBV6-3	CASSNSLRGHQPQHF
TRBJ2-1	TRBV28	CASTAPSVGQFF
TRBJ1-1	TRBV6-5	CASSRQDNTEAFF
TRBJ2-3	TRBV19	CASSVQGTDTQYF
TRBJ2-1	TRBV30	CAWTGTGVRNEQFF
TRBJ2-1	TRBV6-5	CASSYLLAGASRQFF
TRBJ2-7	TRBV18	CASSPIRDRGYEQYF
TRBJ2-7	TRBV5-1	CASSLSGSSYEQYF